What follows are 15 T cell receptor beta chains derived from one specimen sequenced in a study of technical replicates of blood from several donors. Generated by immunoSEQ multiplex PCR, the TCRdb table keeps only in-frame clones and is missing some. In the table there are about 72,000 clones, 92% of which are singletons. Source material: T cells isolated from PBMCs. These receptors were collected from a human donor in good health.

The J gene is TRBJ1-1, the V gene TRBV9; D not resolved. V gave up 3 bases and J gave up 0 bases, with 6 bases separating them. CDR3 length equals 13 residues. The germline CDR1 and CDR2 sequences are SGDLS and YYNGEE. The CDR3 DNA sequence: TGTGCCAGCAGCGGAGAGGTGAACACTGAAGCTTTCTTT. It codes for CASSGEVNTEAFF.

The CDR3 sequence is CASSLPTTGVYYNEQFF. The CDR3 coding sequence is TGTGCCAGCAGCCTACCAACCACAGGTGTGTACTACAATGAGCAGTTCTTC. The gene calls are TRBV7-9 and TRBJ2-1; a possible D gene is TRBD1 (5 bases). In germline, CDR1 is SEHNR, CDR2 FQNEAQ (reference sequence). This CDR3 comprises 17 residues. Trimming stripped 5 bases from V and 3 bases from J, with 20 bases between.

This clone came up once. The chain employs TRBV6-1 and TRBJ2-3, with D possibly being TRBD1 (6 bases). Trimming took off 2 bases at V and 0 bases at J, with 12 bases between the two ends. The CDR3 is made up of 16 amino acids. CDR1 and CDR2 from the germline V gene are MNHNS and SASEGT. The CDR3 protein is CASSEIGQSSTDTQYF. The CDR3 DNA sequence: TGTGCCAGCAGTGAAATCGGACAGTCCAGCACAGATACGCAGTATTTT.

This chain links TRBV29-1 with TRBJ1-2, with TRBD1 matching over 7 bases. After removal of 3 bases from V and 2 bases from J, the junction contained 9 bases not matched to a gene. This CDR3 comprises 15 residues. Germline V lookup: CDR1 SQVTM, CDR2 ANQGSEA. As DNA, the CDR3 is TGCAGCGTTGACTCCCGTCCAGGGGGGAACTATGGCTACACCTTC. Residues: CSVDSRPGGNYGYTF.

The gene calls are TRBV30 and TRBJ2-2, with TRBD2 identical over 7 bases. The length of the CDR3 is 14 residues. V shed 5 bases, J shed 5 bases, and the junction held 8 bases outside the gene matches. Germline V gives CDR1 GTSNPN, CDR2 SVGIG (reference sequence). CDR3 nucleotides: TGTGCCTGGCATGGGCAGGGAGGGACCGGGGAGCTGTTTTTT. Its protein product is CAWHGQGGTGELFF.

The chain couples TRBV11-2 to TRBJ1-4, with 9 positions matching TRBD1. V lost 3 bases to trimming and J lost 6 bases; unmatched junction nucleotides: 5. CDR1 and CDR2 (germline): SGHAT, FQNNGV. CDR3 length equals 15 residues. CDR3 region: CASSLGDRVHEKLFF. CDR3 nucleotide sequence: TGTGCCAGCAGCTTGGGGGACAGGGTTCATGAAAAACTGTTTTTT.

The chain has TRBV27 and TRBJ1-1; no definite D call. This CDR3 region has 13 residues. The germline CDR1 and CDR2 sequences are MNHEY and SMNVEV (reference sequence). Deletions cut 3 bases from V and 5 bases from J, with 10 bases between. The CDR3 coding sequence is TGTGCCAGCAGTTTCTTTGTTAGTACTGAAGCTTTCTTT. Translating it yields CASSFFVSTEAFF.

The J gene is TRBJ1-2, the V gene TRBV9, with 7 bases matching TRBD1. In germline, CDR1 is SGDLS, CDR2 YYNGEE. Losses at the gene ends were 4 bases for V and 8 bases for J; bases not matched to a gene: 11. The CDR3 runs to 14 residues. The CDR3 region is CASSPSGGMDGYTF. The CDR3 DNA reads TGTGCCAGCAGCCCTTCAGGGGGAATGGACGGCTACACCTTC.

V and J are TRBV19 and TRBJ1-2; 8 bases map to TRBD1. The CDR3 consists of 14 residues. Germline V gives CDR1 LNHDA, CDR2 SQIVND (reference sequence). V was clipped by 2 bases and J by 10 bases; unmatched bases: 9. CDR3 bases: TGTGCCAGTAGTATAAGGACAGGGTGGATCGACTACACCTTC. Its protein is CASSIRTGWIDYTF.

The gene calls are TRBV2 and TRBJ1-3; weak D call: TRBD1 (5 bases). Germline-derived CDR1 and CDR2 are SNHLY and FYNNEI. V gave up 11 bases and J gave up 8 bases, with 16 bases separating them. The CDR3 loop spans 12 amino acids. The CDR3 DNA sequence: TGTGCCGCGGGGGAATTAATAGACACCATATATTTT. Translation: CAAGELIDTIYF.

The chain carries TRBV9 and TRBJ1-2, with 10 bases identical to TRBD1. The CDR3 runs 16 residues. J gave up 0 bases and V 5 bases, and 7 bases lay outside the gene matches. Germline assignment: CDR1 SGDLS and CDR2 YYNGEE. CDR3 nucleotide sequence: TGTGCCAGCAGAAGACAGGGGGCTGTATCTAACTATGGCTACACCTTC. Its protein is CASRRQGAVSNYGYTF.

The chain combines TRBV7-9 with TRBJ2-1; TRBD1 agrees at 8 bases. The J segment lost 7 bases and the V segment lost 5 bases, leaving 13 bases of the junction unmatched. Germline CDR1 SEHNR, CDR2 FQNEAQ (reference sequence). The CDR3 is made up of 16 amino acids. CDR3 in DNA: TGTGCCAGCAGCCCCACTTGGACAGGGTTGGGAAATGAGCAGTTCTTC. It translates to CASSPTWTGLGNEQFF. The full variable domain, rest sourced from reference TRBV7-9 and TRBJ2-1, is DTGVSQNPRHKITKRGQNVTFRCDPISEHNRLYWYRQTLGQGPEFLTYFQNEAQLEKSRLLSDRFSAERPKGSFSTLEIQRTEQGDSAMYLCASSPTWTGLGNEQFFGPGTRLTVL.

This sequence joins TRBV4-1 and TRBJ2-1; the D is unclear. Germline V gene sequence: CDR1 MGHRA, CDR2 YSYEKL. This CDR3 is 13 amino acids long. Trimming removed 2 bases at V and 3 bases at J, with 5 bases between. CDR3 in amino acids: CASSQPSYNEQFF. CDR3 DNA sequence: TGCGCCAGCAGCCAACCTAGCTACAATGAGCAGTTCTTC.

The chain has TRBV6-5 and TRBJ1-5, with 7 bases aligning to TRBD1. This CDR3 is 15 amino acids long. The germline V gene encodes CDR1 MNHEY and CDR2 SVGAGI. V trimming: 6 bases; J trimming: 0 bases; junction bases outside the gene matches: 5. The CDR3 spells CASSLTGSSNQPQHF. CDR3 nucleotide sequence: TGTGCCAGCAGCTTGACAGGGAGTAGCAATCAGCCCCAGCATTTT.

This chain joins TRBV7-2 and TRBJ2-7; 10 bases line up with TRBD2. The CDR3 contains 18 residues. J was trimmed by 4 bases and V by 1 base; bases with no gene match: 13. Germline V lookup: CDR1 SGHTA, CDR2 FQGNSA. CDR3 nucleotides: TGTGCCAGCAGCTTAGGGGGCCCACTAGCGGGACTACTTTACGAGCAGTACTTC. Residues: CASSLGGPLAGLLYEQYF.